This T cell receptor beta chain is drawn from a study of Graves' ophthalmopathy and Graves' hyperthyroidism. Regarding the study as a whole: A model built from 13 signatures distinguished ophthalmopathy from stable hyperthyroidism with 87.88% sensitivity and less than 83% specificity. Blood contained most expanded thyroid clonotypes exceeding 0.001 frequency.

The CDR3 length is 12 residues. In germline, CDR1 is MNHNS, CDR2 SASEGT. Trimming shortened V by 2 bases and J by 9 bases, and 8 bases separated the two germline ends. This clonotype has a count of ten or more. As yet, its antigen is unknown. Participants with hyperthyroidism, aged 18 to 65, were newly diagnosed with under 2 months' duration. The authors amplified TCR beta CDR3 regions from RNA transcripts. HTBI-primed RT-PCR formed the first round, and a multiplex PCR formed the second. Each CDR3 protein gets one entry after TCRdb re-called the multiplex PCR reads with MiXCR. The table shows some 350,000 distinct CDR3 sequences, with 15% to 20% occurring only once.

The chain links TRBV6-1 to TRBJ1-5, with D unresolved. The TCR sequence derives from an adult woman with stable Graves' hyperthyroidism. Sequencing used peripheral blood. Here the CDR3 DNA reads TGTGCCAGCAGTGAAACTATCCGGCCCCAGCATTTT. It is translated as CASSETIRPQHF.